The clone carrying this TCR beta chain was seen repeatedly, ten times or more. Its antigen remains unidentified. The entry originates in a study of identical twins. Template switching supplied a universal primer site; unique molecular identifiers were carried on the cDNA. TCRdb reanalysed the 5' RACE reads using MiXCR and keeps one entry per CDR3 protein. The sample holds approximately 630,000 distinct CDR3 sequences, about 7.1% seen once. Study-wide results and caveats: Model-predicted out-of-frame TCR alpha sharing fell below observed values in monozygotic twins. With abundant cord blood beta clonotypes, insertions were fewer; memory repertoires showed no such pattern.

This same sample was also taken into another study, of yellow fever vaccine responses in identical twins. According to that study: Reportedly, twins' vaccine T cell responses looked partly convergent and partly personalized.

Material for sequencing was PBMCs. The source is a woman between 18 and 29 years old in good health.

The CDR3 reads CASSQVLLAGAPGGTQYF. CDR3 in DNA: TGCGCCAGCAGCCAAGTATTACTAGCGGGGGCCCCTGGGGGGACCCAGTACTTC. V is TRBV4-1 and J is TRBJ2-5, with TRBD2 identical over 11 bases. Germline trimming cut 1 base from V and 7 bases from J; bases unmatched to any gene: 14. The germline gives CDR1 MGHRA, CDR2 YSYEKL. This CDR3 comprises 18 residues.